The clone carrying this T cell receptor beta chain was observed a few times. Antigen: not known. These data are taken from a study of post-analysis software for immune sequencing data. Study-wide background: Included courses were relapsing-remitting and secondary progressive multiple sclerosis; progressive-relapsing multiple sclerosis was also included. Study-level points and caveats: Relative to controls, patients had a few TRBV segments at higher frequency, with TRBV5-6, TRBV5-1 and TRBV20-1 among these. Strong co-clustering by F measure was evident for samples that had been prepared in the same batch. Those with multiple sclerosis, the patient group, showed significantly lower normalized Chao1 diversity than controls.

Unique molecular identifiers featured in each of the TCR beta cDNA libraries. The T cell input of roughly 0.95 to 10 million gave 400,000 to 500,000 cDNA molecules. Each CDR3 protein is one row after TCRdb ran MiXCR on the PCR reads. The sample has over 250,000 distinct CDR3 sequences; roughly a third are singletons. The CDR3 loop spans 17 amino acids. The V segment lost 4 bases and the J segment 10 bases; nucleotides outside the gene matches: 19. Germline CDR1 reads SGDLS; CDR2 reads YYNGEE. The sample taken for sequencing was blood. The chain employs TRBV9 and TRBJ2-5; 10 bases agree with TRBD1. The receptor was isolated from a girl between 10 and 17 years old with multiple sclerosis. CDR3 nucleotide sequence: TGTGCCAGCAGCAGGGACAGGGGCCCCCCTGGAAGAGAGGACCAGTACTTC. Translated: CASSRDRGPPGREDQYF.